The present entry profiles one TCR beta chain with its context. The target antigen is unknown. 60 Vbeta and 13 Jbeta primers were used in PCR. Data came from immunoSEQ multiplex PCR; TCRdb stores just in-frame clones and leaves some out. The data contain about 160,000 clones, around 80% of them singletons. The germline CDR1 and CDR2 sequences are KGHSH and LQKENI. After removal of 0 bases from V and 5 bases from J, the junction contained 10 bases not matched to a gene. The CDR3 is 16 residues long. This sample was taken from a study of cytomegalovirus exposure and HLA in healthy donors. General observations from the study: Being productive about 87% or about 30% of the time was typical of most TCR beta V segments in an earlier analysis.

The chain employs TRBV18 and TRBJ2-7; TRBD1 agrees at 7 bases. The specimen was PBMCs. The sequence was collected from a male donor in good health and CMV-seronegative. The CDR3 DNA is TGTGCCAGCTCACCACCGGGGCGGTCAGGGGGTAACGAGCAGTACTTC. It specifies CASSPPGRSGGNEQYF.